These 5 T cell receptor beta chains originate from one sample sequenced in a study of patients and donors after allogeneic stem cell transplantation (dated by TCRdb to 2020 to 2022). The method behind the library was RT-PCR. The run used a NextSeq 550. Starting from the raw public reads, TCRdb applied fastp trimming at Q25, assembled clones with MiXCR and retained in-frame beta chains. Entries that share a CDR3 protein sequence are merged under the most common genes and DNA. In this sample the table shows tens of thousands of distinct CDR3 sequences, less than 5% of which occur a single time. 2.6% of the sample is held by the ten biggest clonotypes. Material for sequencing was blood, either unsorted or a sorted T cell fraction (not recorded which). Receptors were obtained from a human donor who was either an allogeneic HSCT recipient or a stem cell or donor lymphocyte infusion donor (not recorded which). It is not recorded whose cells these are; they may come from a transplant donor.

There are many counts of this clonotype. This chain links TRBV7-9 with TRBJ1-3; 9 nucleotides align to TRBD1. Germline CDR1 reads SEHNR; CDR2 reads FQNEAQ (reference sequence). This CDR3 contains 16 residues. Unmatched junction bases numbered 6, after V lost 4 bases and J lost 2 bases. The CDR3, as DNA: TGTGCCAGCAGCTCCGCCGGGACAGGGCCTGGAAACACCATATATTTT. Translating it yields CASSSAGTGPGNTIYF.

The chain is built from TRBV4-1 and TRBJ2-3; no reliable D call. The CDR3 totals 13 residues. Germline CDR1 and CDR2: MGHRA and YSYEKL. Trimming cost V 4 bases and J 9 bases, with 14 bases left between them. CDR3 coding DNA: TGCGCCAGCAGCCCCCTAGATCCACGGACGCAGTATTTT. The encoded protein is CASSPLDPRTQYF.

This clonotype was seen a few times. The CDR3 reads CAWSVQAGSAETQYF. The CDR3 region has the DNA TGTGCCTGGAGTGTACAGGCGGGATCGGCGGAGACCCAGTACTTC. The chain carries TRBV30 and TRBJ2-5; D perhaps matches TRBD2 (6 bases). The germline gives CDR1 GTSNPN, CDR2 SVGIG (reference sequence). This CDR3 spans 15 amino acids. The V gene lost 0 bases and the J gene lost 5 bases, with 16 bases spanning the gap.

CDR3 in DNA: TGTGCCAGCAGCGACTCTTACAACGGTGGCTACACCTTC. Protein product: CASSDSYNGGYTF. J is TRBJ1-2 and V is TRBV4-2, with no clear D. Germline V lookup: CDR1 LGHNA, CDR2 YNFKEQ. With 5 bases removed from V and 7 bases from J, the gap between germline ends came to 14 bases. CDR3 length equals 13 residues.

A few counts support this clonotype. The V gene is TRBV6-5, the J gene TRBJ1-2; 9 bases agree with TRBD1. The J segment lost 2 bases and the V segment lost 2 bases, leaving 3 bases of the junction unmatched. The germline V gene has CDR1 MNHEY and CDR2 SVGAGI. This CDR3 region has 15 residues. The CDR3 nucleotides are TGTGCCAGCAGTTACAGGGGACAGGGAAACTATGGCTACACCTTC. The encoded protein is CASSYRGQGNYGYTF.